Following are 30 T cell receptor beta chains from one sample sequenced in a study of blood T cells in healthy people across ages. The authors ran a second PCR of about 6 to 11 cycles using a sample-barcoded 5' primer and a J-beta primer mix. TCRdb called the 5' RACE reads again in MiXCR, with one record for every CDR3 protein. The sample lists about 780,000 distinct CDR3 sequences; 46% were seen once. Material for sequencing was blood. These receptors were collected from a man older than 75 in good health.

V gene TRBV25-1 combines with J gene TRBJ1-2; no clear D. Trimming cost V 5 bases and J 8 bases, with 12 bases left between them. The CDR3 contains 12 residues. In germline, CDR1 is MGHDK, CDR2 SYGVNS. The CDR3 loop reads CASSREIEGYTF. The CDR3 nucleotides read TGTGCCAGCAGTCGGGAGATAGAGGGCTACACCTTC.

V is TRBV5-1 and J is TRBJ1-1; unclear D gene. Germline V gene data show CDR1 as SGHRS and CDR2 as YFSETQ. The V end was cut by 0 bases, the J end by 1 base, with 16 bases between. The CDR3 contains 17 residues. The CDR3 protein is CASSLDLRGWQNTEAFF. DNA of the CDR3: TGCGCCAGCAGCTTGGATCTTCGTGGGTGGCAGAACACTGAAGCTTTCTTT.

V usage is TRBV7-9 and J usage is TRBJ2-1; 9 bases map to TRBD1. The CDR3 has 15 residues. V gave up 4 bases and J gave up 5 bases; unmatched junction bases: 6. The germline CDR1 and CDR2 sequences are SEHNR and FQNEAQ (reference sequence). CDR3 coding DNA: TGTGCCAGCAGCTCACAGGACAGGGGCCACAATGAGCAGTTCTTC. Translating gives CASSSQDRGHNEQFF.

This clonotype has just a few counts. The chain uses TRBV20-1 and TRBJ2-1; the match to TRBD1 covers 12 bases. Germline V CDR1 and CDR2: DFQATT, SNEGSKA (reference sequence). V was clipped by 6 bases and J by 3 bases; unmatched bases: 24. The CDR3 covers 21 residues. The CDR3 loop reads CSAPGQGARVAASRSYNEQFF. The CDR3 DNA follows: TGCAGTGCCCCGGGACAGGGGGCGAGAGTAGCGGCCTCCCGAAGCTACAATGAGCAGTTCTTC.

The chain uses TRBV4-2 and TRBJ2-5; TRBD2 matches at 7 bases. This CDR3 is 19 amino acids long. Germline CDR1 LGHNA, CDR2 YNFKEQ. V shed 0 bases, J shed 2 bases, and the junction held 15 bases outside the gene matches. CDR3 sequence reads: CASSQEARVGGGPQETQYF. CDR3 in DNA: TGTGCCAGCAGCCAAGAGGCCCGAGTGGGCGGGGGTCCACAAGAGACCCAGTACTTC.

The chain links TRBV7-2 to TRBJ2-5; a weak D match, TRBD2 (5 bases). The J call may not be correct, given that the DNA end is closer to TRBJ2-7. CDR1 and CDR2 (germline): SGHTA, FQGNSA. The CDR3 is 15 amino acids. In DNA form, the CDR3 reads TGTGCCAGCAGCTTAAAATCCGATAGCGCCCACGAGCAGTACTTC. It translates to CASSLKSDSAHEQYF.

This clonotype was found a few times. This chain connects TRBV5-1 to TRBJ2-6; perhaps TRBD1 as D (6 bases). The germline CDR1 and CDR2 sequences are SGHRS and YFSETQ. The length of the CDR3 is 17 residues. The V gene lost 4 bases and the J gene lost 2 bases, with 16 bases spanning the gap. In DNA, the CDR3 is TGCGCCAGCAGCCCCTCACAGGGCCCCCCTGGGGCCAACGTCCTGACTTTC. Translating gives CASSPSQGPPGANVLTF.

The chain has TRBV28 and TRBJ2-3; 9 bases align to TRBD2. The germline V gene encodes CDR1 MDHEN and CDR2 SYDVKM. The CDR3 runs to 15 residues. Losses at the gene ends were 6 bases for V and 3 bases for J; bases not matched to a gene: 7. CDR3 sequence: CASSPSGVKTDTQYF. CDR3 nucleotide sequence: TGTGCCAGCAGCCCTAGCGGGGTAAAAACAGATACGCAGTATTTT. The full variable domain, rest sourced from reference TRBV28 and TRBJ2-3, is DVKVTQSSRYLVKRTGEKVFLECVQDMDHENMFWYRQDPGLGLRLIYFSYDVKMKEKGDIPEGYSVSREKKERFSLILESASTNQTSMYLCASSPSGVKTDTQYFGPGTRLTVL.

CDR3 loop: CASSLAGVPQETQYF. For the CDR3, the DNA is TGTGCCAGCAGTTTGGCTGGAGTCCCACAAGAGACCCAGTACTTC. J is TRBJ2-5 and V is TRBV6-2 or TRBV6-3; D is ambiguous. The CDR3 sequence is 15 residues long. Between the trimmed V and J ends, which lost 4 bases and 2 bases, there was a span of 14 bases. Germline lookup yields CDR1 MNHEY and CDR2 SVGEGT.

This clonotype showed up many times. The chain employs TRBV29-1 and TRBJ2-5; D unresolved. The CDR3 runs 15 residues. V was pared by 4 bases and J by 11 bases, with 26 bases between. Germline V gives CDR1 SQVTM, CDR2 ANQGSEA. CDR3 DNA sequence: TGCAGCGTTGCGTCGTTTTCCCGTTCGGCCATAGAGCAGTACTTC. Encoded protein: CSVASFSRSAIEQYF.

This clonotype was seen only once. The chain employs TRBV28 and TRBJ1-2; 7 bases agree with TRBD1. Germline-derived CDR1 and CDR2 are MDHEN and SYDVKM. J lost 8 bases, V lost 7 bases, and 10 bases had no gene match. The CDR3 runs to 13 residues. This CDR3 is CASIGQAAAGYTF. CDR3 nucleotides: TGTGCCAGCATCGGACAGGCTGCTGCGGGCTACACCTTC.

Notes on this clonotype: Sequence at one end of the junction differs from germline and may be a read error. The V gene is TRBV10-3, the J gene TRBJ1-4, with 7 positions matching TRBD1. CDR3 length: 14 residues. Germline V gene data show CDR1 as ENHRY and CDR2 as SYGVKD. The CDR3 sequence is CATSDPGGIGKLFF. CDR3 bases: TGTGCCACCAGTGATCCAGGGGGTATTGGAAAACTGTTTTTT.

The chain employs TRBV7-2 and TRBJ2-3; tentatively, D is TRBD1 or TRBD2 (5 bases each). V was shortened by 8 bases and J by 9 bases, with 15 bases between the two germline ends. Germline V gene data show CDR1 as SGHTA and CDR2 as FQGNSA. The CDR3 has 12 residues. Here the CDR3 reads CASDRGTGTQYF. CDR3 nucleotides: TGTGCCAGCGACCGGGGTACAGGCACGCAGTATTTT.

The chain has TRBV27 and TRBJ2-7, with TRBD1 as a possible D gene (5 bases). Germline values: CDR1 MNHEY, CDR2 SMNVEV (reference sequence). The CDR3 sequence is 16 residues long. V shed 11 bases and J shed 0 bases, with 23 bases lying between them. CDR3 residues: CAEPKSRQPHSYEQYF. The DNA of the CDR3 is TGTGCCGAACCCAAGTCCCGACAGCCACACTCCTACGAGCAGTACTTC.

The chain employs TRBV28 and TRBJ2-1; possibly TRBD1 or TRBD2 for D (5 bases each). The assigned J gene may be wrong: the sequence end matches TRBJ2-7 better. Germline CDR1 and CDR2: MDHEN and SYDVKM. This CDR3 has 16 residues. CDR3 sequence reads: CASSFITGLSYNEQYF. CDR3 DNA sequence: TGTGCCAGCAGTTTCATAACGGGGCTCTCCTACAATGAGCAGTACTTC.

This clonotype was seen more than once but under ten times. The DNA of the CDR3 is TGTGCCAGCAGCACCACAGGCGGGATCAATGAGCAGTTCTTC. This sequence encodes CASSTTGGINEQFF. The chain recombines TRBV12-3 or TRBV12-4 with TRBJ2-1, with D possibly matching TRBD2 (6 bases). Deletions cut 6 bases from V and 6 bases from J, with 15 bases between. This CDR3 has 14 amino acids.

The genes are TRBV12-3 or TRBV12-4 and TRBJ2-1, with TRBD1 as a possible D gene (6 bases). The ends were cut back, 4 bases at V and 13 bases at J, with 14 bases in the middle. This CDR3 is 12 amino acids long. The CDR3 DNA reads TGTGCCAGCAGTTCCACAGGGATGCGACAGTTCTTC. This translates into CASSSTGMRQFF.

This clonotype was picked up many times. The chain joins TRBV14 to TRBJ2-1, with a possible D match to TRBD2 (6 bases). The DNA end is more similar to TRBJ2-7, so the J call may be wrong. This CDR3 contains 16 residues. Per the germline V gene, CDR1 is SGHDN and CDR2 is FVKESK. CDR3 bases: TGTGCCAGCAGCCACTTCCGGGACTCGTTCTACAATGAGCAGTACTTC. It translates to CASSHFRDSFYNEQYF.

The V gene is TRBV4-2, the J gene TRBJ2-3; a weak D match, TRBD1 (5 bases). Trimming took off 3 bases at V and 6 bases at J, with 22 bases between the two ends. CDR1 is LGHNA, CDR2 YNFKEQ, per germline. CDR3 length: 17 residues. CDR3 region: CASSQELAISSGDTQYF. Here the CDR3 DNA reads TGTGCCAGCAGCCAGGAACTGGCGATATCATCAGGGGATACGCAGTATTTT.

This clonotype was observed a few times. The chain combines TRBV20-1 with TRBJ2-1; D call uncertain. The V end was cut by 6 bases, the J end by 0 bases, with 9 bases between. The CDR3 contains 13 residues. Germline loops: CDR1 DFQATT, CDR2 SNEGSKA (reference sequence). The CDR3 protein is CSAATRSYNEQFF. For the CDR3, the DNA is TGCAGTGCCGCGACGCGCTCCTACAATGAGCAGTTCTTC.

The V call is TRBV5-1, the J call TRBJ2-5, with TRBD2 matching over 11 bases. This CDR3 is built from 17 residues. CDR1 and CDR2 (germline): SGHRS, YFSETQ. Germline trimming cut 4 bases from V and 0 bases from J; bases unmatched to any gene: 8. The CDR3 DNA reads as TGCGCCAGCAGCCGACAGGGGACTAGCGGCCACCAAGAGACCCAGTACTTC. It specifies CASSRQGTSGHQETQYF. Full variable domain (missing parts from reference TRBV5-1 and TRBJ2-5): KAGVTQTPRYLIKTRGQQVTLSCSPISGHRSVSWYQQTPGQGLQFLFEYFSETQRNKGNFPGRFSGRQFSNSRSEMNVSTLELGDSALYLCASSRQGTSGHQETQYFGPGTRLLVL.

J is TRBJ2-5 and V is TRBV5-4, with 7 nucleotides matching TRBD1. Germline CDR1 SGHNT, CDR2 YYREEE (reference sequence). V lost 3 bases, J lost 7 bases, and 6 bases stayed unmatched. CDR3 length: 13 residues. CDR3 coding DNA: TGTGCCAGCAGCTCACAGGGGACAGCGACCCAGTACTTC. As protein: CASSSQGTATQYF.

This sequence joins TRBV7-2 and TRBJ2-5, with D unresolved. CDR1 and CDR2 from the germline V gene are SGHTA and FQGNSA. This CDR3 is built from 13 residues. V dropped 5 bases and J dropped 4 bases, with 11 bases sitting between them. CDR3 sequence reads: CASSASGPETQYF. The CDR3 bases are TGTGCCAGCAGCGCGTCCGGCCCAGAGACCCAGTACTTC.

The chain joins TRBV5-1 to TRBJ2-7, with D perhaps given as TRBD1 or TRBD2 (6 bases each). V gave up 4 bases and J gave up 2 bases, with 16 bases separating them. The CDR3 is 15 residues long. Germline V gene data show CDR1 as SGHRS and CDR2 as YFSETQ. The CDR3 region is CASSPLGGGTYEQYF. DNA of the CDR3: TGCGCCAGCAGCCCGCTGGGGGGCGGAACCTACGAGCAGTACTTC.

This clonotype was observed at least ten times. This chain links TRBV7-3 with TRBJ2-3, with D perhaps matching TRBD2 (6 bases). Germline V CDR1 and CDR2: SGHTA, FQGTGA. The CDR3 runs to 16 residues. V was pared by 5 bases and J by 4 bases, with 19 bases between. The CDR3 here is CASSRGGVSGADTQYF. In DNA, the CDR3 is TGTGCCAGCAGCAGGGGAGGCGTGTCGGGGGCAGATACGCAGTATTTT.

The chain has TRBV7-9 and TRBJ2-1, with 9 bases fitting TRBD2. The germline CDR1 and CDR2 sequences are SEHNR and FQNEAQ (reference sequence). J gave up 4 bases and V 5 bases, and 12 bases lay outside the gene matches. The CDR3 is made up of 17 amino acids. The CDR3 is CASSPAGGGKGYNEQFF. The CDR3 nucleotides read TGTGCCAGCAGCCCAGCGGGGGGCGGGAAAGGTTACAATGAGCAGTTCTTC.

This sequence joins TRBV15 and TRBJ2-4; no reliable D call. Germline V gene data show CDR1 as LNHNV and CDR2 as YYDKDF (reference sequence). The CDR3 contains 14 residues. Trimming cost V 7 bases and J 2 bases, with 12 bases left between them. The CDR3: CATNSDPTKNIQYF. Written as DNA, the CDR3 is TGTGCCACCAATTCAGACCCCACCAAAAACATTCAGTACTTC. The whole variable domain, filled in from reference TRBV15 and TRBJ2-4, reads DAMVIQNPRYQVTQFGKPVTLSCSQTLNHNVMYWYQQKSSQAPKLLFHYYDKDFNNEADTPDNFQSRRPNTSFCFLDIRSPGLGDTAMYLCATNSDPTKNIQYFGAGTRLSVL.

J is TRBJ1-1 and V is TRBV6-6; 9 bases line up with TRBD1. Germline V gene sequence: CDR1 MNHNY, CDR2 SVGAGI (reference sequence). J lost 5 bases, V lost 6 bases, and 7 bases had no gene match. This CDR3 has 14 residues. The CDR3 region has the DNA TGTGCCAGCAGGCAGCCGGGACAGGGAACTGAAGCTTTCTTT. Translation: CASRQPGQGTEAFF.

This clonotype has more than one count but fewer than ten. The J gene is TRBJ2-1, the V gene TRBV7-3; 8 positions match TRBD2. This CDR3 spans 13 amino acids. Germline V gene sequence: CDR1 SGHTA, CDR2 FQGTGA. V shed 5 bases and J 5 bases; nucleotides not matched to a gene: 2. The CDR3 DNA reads TGTGCCAGCAGCAAGCGGGAGCACAATGAGCAGTTCTTC. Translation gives CASSKREHNEQFF.

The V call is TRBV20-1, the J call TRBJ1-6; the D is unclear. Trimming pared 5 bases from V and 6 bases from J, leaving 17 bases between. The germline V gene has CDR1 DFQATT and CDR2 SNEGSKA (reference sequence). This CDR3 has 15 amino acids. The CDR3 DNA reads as TGCAGTGCTCCTAGGTCAGGTGGAGCTAATTCACCCCTCCACTTT. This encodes CSAPRSGGANSPLHF.